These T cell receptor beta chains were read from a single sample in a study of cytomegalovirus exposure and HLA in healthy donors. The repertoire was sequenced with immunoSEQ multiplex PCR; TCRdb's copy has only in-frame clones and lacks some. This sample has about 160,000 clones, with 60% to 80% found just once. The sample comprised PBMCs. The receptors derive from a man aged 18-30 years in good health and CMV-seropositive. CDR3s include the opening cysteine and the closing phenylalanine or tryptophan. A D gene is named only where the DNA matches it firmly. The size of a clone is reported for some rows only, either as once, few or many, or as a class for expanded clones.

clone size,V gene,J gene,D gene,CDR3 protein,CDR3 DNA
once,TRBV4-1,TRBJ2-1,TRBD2,CASSLGLAGGVRNEQFF,TGCGCCAGCAGCTTGGGACTAGCGGGAGGAGTTCGGAATGAGCAGTTCTTC
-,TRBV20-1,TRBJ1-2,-,CSARKAYGYTF,TGCAGTGCTAGGAAAGCCTATGGCTACACCTTC
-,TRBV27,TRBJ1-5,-,CASSLSGQANQPQHF,TGTGCCAGCAGTTTATCGGGGCAGGCCAATCAGCCCCAGCATTTT
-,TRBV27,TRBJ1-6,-,CASSLVGAPLHF,TGTGCCAGCAGTTTAGTGGGAGCACCCCTCCACTTT
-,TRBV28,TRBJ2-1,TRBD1,CASRIPATGGINEQFF,TGTGCCAGCAGGATCCCCGCTACAGGGGGGATCAATGAGCAGTTCTTC
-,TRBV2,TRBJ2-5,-,CASSDIRGTETQYF,TGTGCCAGCAGTGATATTAGGGGGACGGAGACCCAGTACTTC
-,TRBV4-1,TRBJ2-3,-,CASSQAALRTDTQYF,TGCGCCAGCAGCCAAGCAGCGCTGCGCACAGATACGCAGTATTTT
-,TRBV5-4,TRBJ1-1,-,CASKGAETEAFF,TGTGCCAGCAAAGGGGCAGAGACTGAAGCTTTCTTT
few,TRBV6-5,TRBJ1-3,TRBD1,CASSRQGDGNTIYF,TGTGCCAGCAGCAGACAGGGGGATGGAAACACCATATATTTT
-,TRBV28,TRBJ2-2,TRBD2,CASSLVLAGSNTGELFF,TGTGCCAGCAGTTTAGTACTAGCGGGATCGAACACCGGGGAGCTGTTTTTT
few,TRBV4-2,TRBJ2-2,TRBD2,CASSPPGLVTGELFF,TGTGCCAGCAGCCCCCCGGGACTAGTAACCGGGGAGCTGTTTTTT
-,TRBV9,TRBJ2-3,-,CASSPRPSGDTQYF,TGTGCCAGCAGCCCCCGCCCTTCGGGAGATACGCAGTATTTT
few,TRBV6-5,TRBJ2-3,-,CASSSGINTDTQYF,TGTGCCAGCAGTTCGGGGATCAACACGGATACGCAGTATTTT
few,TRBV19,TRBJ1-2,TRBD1,CASSIVAGGYGYTF,TGTGCCAGTAGTATAGTGGCAGGGGGCTATGGCTACACCTTC
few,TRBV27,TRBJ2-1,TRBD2,CASSHYRGQRLAGVIHNEQFF,TGTGCCAGCAGCCATTATAGAGGACAGCGACTAGCGGGAGTGATCCACAATGAGCAGTTCTTC
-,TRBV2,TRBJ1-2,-,CASSGKQDGYTF,TGTGCCAGCAGTGGAAAACAGGATGGCTACACCTTC
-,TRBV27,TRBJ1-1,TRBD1,CASSLTYRGLTEAFF,TGTGCCAGCAGTTTAACGTACAGGGGGCTCACTGAAGCTTTCTTT
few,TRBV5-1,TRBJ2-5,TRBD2,CASSSPGQSTSGPRRETQYF,TGCGCCAGCAGCTCACCGGGACAGTCGACTAGCGGGCCTAGGAGGGAGACCCAGTACTTC
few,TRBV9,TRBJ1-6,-,CASSVEGARSPLHF,TGTGCCAGCAGCGTAGAAGGGGCTCGGTCACCCCTCCACTTT
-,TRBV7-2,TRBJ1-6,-,CASSHREHNSPLHF,TGTGCCAGCAGCCACAGGGAACATAATTCACCCCTCCACTTT
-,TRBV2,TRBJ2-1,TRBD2,CASSDGGASGFLLSYNEQFF,TGTGCCAGCAGTGACGGGGGGGCTAGCGGATTTTTACTCTCCTACAATGAGCAGTTCTTC
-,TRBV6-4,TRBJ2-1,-,CASSRDFSYNEQFF,TGTGCCAGCAGTCGGGACTTCTCCTACAATGAGCAGTTCTTC
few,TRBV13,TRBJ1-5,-,CASSQGSAAKHF,TGTGCCAGCAGCCAGGGGTCAGCCGCAAAGCATTTT
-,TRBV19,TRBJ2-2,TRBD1,CASSIETGGTGELFF,TGTGCCAGTAGTATAGAGACAGGGGGAACCGGGGAGCTGTTTTTT
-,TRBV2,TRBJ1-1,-,CASTPDMNTEAFF,TGTGCCAGCACCCCCGACATGAACACTGAAGCTTTCTTT
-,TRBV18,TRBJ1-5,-,CASSTGYSNQPQHF,TGTGCCAGCTCAACAGGGTATAGCAATCAGCCCCAGCATTTT
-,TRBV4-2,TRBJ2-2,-,CASSQQLTTGELFF,TGTGCCAGCAGCCAACAACTTACCACCGGGGAGCTGTTTTTT
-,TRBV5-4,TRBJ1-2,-,CASSLRGPGNGYTF,TGTGCCAGCAGCTTGAGAGGTCCGGGGAATGGCTACACCTTC
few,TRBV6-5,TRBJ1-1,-,CASSSGVTEAFF,TGTGCCAGCAGCTCAGGGGTCACTGAAGCTTTCTTT
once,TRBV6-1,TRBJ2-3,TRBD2,CASRTTSGGGDTQYF,TGTGCCAGCAGAACGACTAGCGGGGGAGGAGATACGCAGTATTTT
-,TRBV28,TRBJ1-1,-,CASSLTGAVGAEAFF,TGTGCCAGCAGTTTAACGGGCGCGGTAGGGGCTGAAGCTTTCTTT
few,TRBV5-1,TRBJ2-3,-,CASSVTSLELTDTQYF,TGCGCCAGCAGCGTGACTAGTTTGGAACTCACAGATACGCAGTATTTT
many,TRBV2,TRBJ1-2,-,CASSEVDRLYGYTF,TGTGCCAGCAGTGAAGTGGACAGACTATATGGCTACACCTTC
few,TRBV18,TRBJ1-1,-,CASSPPDRNTEAFF,TGTGCCAGCTCCCCGCCGGACAGAAACACTGAAGCTTTCTTT
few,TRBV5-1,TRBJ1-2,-,CASSLTGDNYGYTF,TGCGCCAGCAGCTTGACAGGTGATAACTATGGCTACACCTTC
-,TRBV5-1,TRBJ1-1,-,CASRRGEGEAFF,TGCGCCAGCCGACGGGGGGAGGGTGAAGCTTTCTTT
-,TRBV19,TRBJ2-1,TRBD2,CASRPGGLAGYNEQFF,TGTGCCAGTAGACCGGGAGGGCTAGCGGGATACAATGAGCAGTTCTTC
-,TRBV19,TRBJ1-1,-,CASSISTAVEAFF,TGTGCCAGTAGTATCTCTACCGCGGTTGAAGCTTTCTTT
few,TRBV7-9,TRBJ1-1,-,CASTLGGRMNTEAFF,TGTGCCAGCACCCTGGGGGGGCGGATGAACACTGAAGCTTTCTTT
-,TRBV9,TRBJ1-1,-,CASSLPGNLNTEAFF,TGTGCCAGCAGCCTTCCCGGGAACTTGAACACTGAAGCTTTCTTT
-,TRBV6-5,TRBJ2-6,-,CASSYSGLSGANVLTF,TGTGCCAGCAGTTACTCAGGACTCTCTGGGGCCAACGTCCTGACTTTC
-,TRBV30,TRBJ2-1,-,CAWRTRATNEQFF,TGTGCCTGGAGAACCCGAGCGACGAATGAGCAGTTCTTC
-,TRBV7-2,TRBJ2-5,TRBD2,CASSLAIAGGPETQYF,TGTGCCAGCAGCTTGGCGATAGCGGGGGGGCCAGAGACCCAGTACTTC
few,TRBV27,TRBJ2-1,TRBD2,CASLASGRGSYNEQFF,TGTGCCAGCTTAGCTAGCGGGAGGGGGTCCTACAATGAGCAGTTCTTC
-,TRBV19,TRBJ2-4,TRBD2,CASSIDVAGVGKNIQYF,TGTGCCAGTAGTATAGATGTGGCGGGAGTAGGTAAAAACATTCAGTACTTC
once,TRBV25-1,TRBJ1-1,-,CASSELANTEAFF,TGTGCCAGCAGTGAATTAGCGAACACTGAAGCTTTCTTT
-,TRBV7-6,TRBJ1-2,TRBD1,CASSSSQGAGGYTF,TGTGCCAGCAGCTCCAGCCAGGGGGCGGGTGGCTACACCTTC
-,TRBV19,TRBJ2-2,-,CASSMTENTGELFF,TGTGCCAGTAGTATGACTGAAAACACCGGGGAGCTGTTTTTT
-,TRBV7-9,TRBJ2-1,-,CASSLVAAVDEQFF,TGTGCCAGCAGCTTGGTTGCTGCAGTGGATGAGCAGTTCTTC
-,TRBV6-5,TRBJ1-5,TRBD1,CASSTDRGSNQPQHF,TGTGCCAGCAGCACCGACAGGGGAAGCAATCAGCCCCAGCATTTT
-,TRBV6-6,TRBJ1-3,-,CASLLPGSGNTIYF,TGTGCCAGCCTCCTTCCGGGCTCTGGAAACACCATATATTTT
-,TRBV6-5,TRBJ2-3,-,CASSLQGLSTDTQYF,TGTGCCAGCAGTTTACAGGGTCTTAGCACAGATACGCAGTATTTT